This is a list of T cell receptor beta chains from one sample in a study of metastatic and nonmetastatic thyroid tumors. With MiXCR, TCRdb reprocessed the PCR reads. The sample contains 15,000 to 20,000 clones, over 10% of which appear only once. The sequencing input was blood. The receptors shown here come from a female donor with papillary thyroid cancer or a benign thyroid nodule (not recorded which). Some clones in this sample may be carry-over from other donors' samples. Each CDR3 is given with its conserved first and last residue. A D gene is named only where the DNA matches it firmly. For some rows the clone size is stated as once, few or many, or as a class when expanded; others skip it.

CDR3 protein	CDR3 DNA	clone size	D gene	V gene	CDR3 length	J gene
CSGFDPAGIQETQYF	TGCAGTGGTTTCGACCCGGCGGGGATCCAAGAGACCCAGTACTTC	many	.	TRBV20-1	15	TRBJ2-5
CAISVAAGITDTQYF	TGTGCCATCAGCGTAGCTGCAGGGATCACAGATACGCAGTATTTT	once	.	TRBV9	15	TRBJ2-3
CASSSYRGLTGELFF	TGTGCCAGCAGCTCCTACAGGGGACTAACCGGGGAGCTGTTTTTT	.	.	TRBV5-4	15	TRBJ2-2
CASSDQETYEQYF	TGTGCCAGCAGTGACCAAGAGACCTACGAGCAGTACTTC	.	.	TRBV6-1	13	TRBJ2-7
CSAPPSGVEKLFF	TGCAGTGCGCCCCCGTCTGGAGTCGAAAAACTGTTTTTT	.	.	TRBV20-1	13	TRBJ1-4
CASRLQGAYEQYF	TGTGCCAGCAGGCTACAGGGGGCTTACGAGCAGTACTTC	medium-sized	TRBD1	TRBV6-1	13	TRBJ2-7
CSAPTDSYNEQFF	TGCAGTGCCCCGACTGACTCCTACAATGAGCAGTTCTTC	many	.	TRBV20-1	13	TRBJ2-1
CASSPLVPDTQYF	TGTGCCAGCAGTCCACTGGTTCCAGATACGCAGTATTTT	many	.	TRBV27	13	TRBJ2-3
CASKEQGNSPLHF	TGTGCCAGCAAAGAACAGGGGAATTCACCCCTCCACTTT	many	TRBD1	TRBV2	13	TRBJ1-6
CASSLMASAYEQYF	TGCGCCAGCAGCTTGATGGCTAGCGCCTACGAGCAGTACTTC	many	.	TRBV5-1	14	TRBJ2-7
CASSSQSAGGETQYF	TGTGCCAGCAGCTCCCAATCGGCCGGTGGGGAGACCCAGTACTTC	many	.	TRBV11-2	15	TRBJ2-5
CASSVVPGTGVGNTIYF	TGTGCCAGCAGCGTAGTTCCCGGGACAGGGGTCGGAAACACCATATATTTT	many	TRBD1	TRBV9	17	TRBJ1-3
CASSLGEGTSYEQYF	TGTGCCAGCAGCTTAGGAGAGGGGACCTCCTACGAGCAGTACTTC	many	.	TRBV7-2	15	TRBJ2-7
CASGQAVRGGGELFF	TGTGCCAGCGGCCAAGCAGTCAGGGGGGGAGGGGAACTGTTTTTT	.	TRBD1	TRBV3-1	15	TRBJ1-4
CSVGYNYGYTF	TGCAGCGTTGGGTATAACTATGGCTACACCTTC	many	.	TRBV29-1	11	TRBJ1-2
CASSLPQGGNSPLHF	TGTGCCAGCAGCCTACCACAGGGTGGCAATTCACCCCTCCACTTT	.	.	TRBV5-6	15	TRBJ1-6
CASSGRLAGYGETQYF	TGTGCCAGCAGCGGGAGACTAGCGGGCTATGGGGAGACCCAGTACTTC	many	TRBD2	TRBV7-2	16	TRBJ2-5
CATSPMRPSYNEQFF	TGTGCCACCAGCCCGATGCGCCCATCCTACAATGAGCAGTTCTTC	many	.	TRBV15	15	TRBJ2-1
CASSPGGGRTESFF	TGTGCCAGCAGTCCCGGGGGGGGTAGGACTGAATCTTTCTTT	.	.	TRBV12-3/TRBV12-4	14	TRBJ1-1
CASSRDINYGYTF	TGTGCCAGCAGCCGGGACATTAACTATGGCTACACCTTC	medium-sized	.	TRBV28	13	TRBJ1-2
CASSFSTRGEGVTNTEAFF	TGTGCCAGCAGTTTTAGTACTCGGGGTGAGGGTGTAACGAACACTGAAGCTTTCTTT	.	.	TRBV12-3/TRBV12-4	19	TRBJ1-1
CASSVGSTDRSEQYF	TGTGCCAGCAGCGTGGGATCGACCGACCGGAGCGAGCAGTACTTC	many	.	TRBV9	15	TRBJ2-7
CSAGPPVTAYEQYF	TGCAGTGCGGGACCCCCCGTGACAGCGTATGAGCAGTACTTC	.	.	TRBV20-1	14	TRBJ2-7
CASSFDWEYTF	TGTGCCAGCAGCTTTGACTGGGAATATACCTTC	once	.	TRBV5-6	11	TRBJ1-2
CASSLLNQPQHF	TGTGCCAGCAGTCTTTTAAATCAGCCCCAGCATTTT	few	.	TRBV28	12	TRBJ1-5
CASSQEWGSGANVLTF	TGCGCCAGCAGCCAAGAGTGGGGGAGTGGGGCCAACGTCCTGACTTTC	many	.	TRBV4-3	16	TRBJ2-6
CASSNSGGDNEQFF	TGTGCCAGCAGTAATTCAGGGGGGGACAATGAGCAGTTCTTC	medium-sized	.	TRBV12-3/TRBV12-4	14	TRBJ2-1
CASSFALPKQYF	TGTGCCAGCAGTTTTGCTCTCCCAAAACAGTACTTC	medium-sized	.	TRBV12-3/TRBV12-4	12	TRBJ2-7
CASSPVGYRNSLFF	TGTGCCAGCAGCCCAGTGGGTTACAGGAATAGTCTGTTTTTT	many	.	TRBV7-9	14	TRBJ1-4
CASTPGRQPNTEAFF	TGTGCCAGCACCCCCGGACGGCAGCCGAACACTGAAGCTTTCTTT	many	.	TRBV12-3/TRBV12-4	15	TRBJ1-1
CASSFDVGNEQYF	TGTGCCAGCAGCTTTGATGTTGGTAACGAGCAGTACTTC	large	.	TRBV7-9	13	TRBJ2-7